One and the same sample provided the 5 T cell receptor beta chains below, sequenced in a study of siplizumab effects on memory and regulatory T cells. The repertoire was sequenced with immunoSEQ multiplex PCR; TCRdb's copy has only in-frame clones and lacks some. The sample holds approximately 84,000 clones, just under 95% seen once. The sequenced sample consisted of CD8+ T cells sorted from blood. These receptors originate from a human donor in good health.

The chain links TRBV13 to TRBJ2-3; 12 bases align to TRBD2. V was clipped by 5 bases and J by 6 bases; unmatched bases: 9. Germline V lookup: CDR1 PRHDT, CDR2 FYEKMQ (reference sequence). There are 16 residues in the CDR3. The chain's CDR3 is CASSPQTSGSPDTQYF. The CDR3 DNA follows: TGTGCCAGCAGCCCCCAGACTAGCGGGAGCCCCGATACGCAGTATTTT.

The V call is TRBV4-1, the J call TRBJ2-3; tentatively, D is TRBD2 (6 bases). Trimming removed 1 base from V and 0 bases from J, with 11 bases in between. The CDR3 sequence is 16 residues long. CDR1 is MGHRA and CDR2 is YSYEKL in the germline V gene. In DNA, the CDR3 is TGCGCCAGCAGCCAAGGTCCGGCGGGGAGCACAGATACGCAGTATTTT. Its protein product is CASSQGPAGSTDTQYF.

The CDR3 DNA follows: TGCGCCAGCAGTTCCGGGACAGGGGCCTACGAGCAGTACTTC. As protein: CASSSGTGAYEQYF. This chain uses TRBV5-1 with TRBJ2-7, with 10 bases fitting TRBD1. The CDR3 totals 14 residues. Germline CDR1 is SGHRS and CDR2 is YFSETQ. V was pared by 5 bases and J by 2 bases, with 4 bases of the junction left unmatched.

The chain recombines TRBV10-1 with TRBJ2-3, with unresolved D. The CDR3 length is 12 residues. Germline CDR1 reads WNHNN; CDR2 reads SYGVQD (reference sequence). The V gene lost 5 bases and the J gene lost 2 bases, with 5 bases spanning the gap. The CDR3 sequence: CASSSFTDTQYF. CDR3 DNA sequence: TGCGCCAGCAGTTCCTTCACAGATACGCAGTATTTT.

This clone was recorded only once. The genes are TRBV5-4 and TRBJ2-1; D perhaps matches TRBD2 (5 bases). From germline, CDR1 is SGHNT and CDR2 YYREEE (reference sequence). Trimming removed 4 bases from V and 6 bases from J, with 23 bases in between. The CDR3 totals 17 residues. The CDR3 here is CASSIGPRVGASNEQFF. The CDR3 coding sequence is TGTGCCAGCAGCATCGGTCCGAGGGTTGGAGCCTCCAATGAGCAGTTCTTC.